There are a few counts of the clone carrying this T cell receptor beta chain. No antigen is known for it. Cells sorted as Tregs were CD4+, CD25+ and CD127-/low. Semi-nested PCR with Nested Universal Primer A followed constant-region reverse priming of full-length variable regions. TCRdb reanalysed the 5' RACE reads using MiXCR and keeps one entry per CDR3 protein. The table has 50,000 to 60,000 distinct CDR3 sequences, less than 25% seen once. Study results and limitations: The larger-cohort validation was restricted to a single TCR beta V-J rearrangement rather than whole repertoires. The TCR gene usage of tumor memory CD4+ T cells clustered together with blood and lymph node memory CD4+ cells and with lymph node naive CD4+ cells. Tumor Treg TCRs overlapped most with tumor naive CD4+ cells.

This CDR3 comprises 13 residues. CDR1 is SEHNR, CDR2 FQNEAQ, per germline (reference sequence). With 5 bases clipped from V and 13 bases from J, the junction kept 8 bases outside the gene matches. Sequencing used tumor-infiltrating Tregs sorted from the breast tumor. The source is a female donor with breast cancer. The chain carries TRBV7-9 and TRBJ2-1, with 10 bases that match TRBD2. CDR3 coding DNA: TGTGCCAGCAGCCCAACTAGCGGGGCCGAACAGTTCTTC. Encoded protein: CASSPTSGAEQFF.